The 13 T cell receptor beta chains below all came from one sample that was sequenced in a study of T cell responses to AZD1222 COVID-19 vaccine. The protocol was immunoSEQ multiplex PCR, while the TCRdb copy is restricted to in-frame clones and leaves out a portion. Of around 140,000 clones in the sample, over 75% are singletons; the top ten hold roughly 8.7%. The specimen comprised peripheral blood, sampled 28 days after the second dose of the MenACWY control vaccine. These receptors came from an adult who received the MenACWY meningococcal vaccine as a control.

Only a few counts were recorded for this clone. The chain uses TRBV25-1 and TRBJ1-5; 9 nucleotides match TRBD1. Germline CDR1 is MGHDK and CDR2 is SYGVNS. Trimming at V came to 3 bases and at J to 4 bases, leaving 10 bases not matched to a gene. The CDR3 totals 17 residues. The CDR3 spells CASSEEGDRVSNQPQHF. The CDR3, as DNA: TGTGCCAGCAGTGAGGAGGGGGACAGGGTAAGTAATCAGCCCCAGCATTTT. The entire variable domain, with the rest obtained from reference TRBV25-1 and TRBJ1-5, is as follows: EADIYQTPRYLVIGTGKKITLECSQTMGHDKMYWYQQDPGMELHLIHYSYGVNSTEKGDLSSESTVSRIRTEHFPLTLESARPSHTSQYLCASSEEGDRVSNQPQHFGDGTRLSIL.

The chain has TRBV2 and TRBJ1-1; possibly TRBD1 for D (5 bases). The CDR3 is made up of 14 amino acids. Trimming pared 6 bases from V and 4 bases from J, leaving 15 bases between. Germline CDR1 reads SNHLY; CDR2 reads FYNNEI. CDR3 residues: CASSTQRGFTEAFF. The CDR3 region has the DNA TGTGCCAGCAGCACCCAGCGGGGGTTCACTGAAGCTTTCTTT.

This chain connects TRBV6-5 to TRBJ2-7; 15 bases fit TRBD2. The V and J ends lost 6 bases and 6 bases, in that order; junction bases with no gene match: 3. Germline values: CDR1 MNHEY, CDR2 SVGAGI. CDR3 size: 14 residues. CDR3 loop: CASRRTSGRVEQYF. In DNA, the CDR3 is TGTGCCAGCAGGCGGACTAGCGGGAGGGTCGAGCAGTACTTC.

The chain carries TRBV14 and TRBJ2-7; 9 bases map to TRBD1. After removal of 3 bases from V and 0 bases from J, the junction contained 9 bases not matched to a gene. Germline V gene sequence: CDR1 SGHDN, CDR2 FVKESK. This CDR3 is built from 17 residues. Here the CDR3 reads CASSQFPGTGSSYEQYF. DNA of the CDR3: TGTGCCAGCAGCCAGTTCCCCGGGACAGGGAGCTCCTACGAGCAGTACTTC.

Comments on this clone: Other DNA sequences in this specimen translate into the identical CDR3. This chain uses TRBV5-1 with TRBJ2-5, with D possibly being TRBD1 or TRBD2 (5 bases each). From germline, CDR1 is SGHRS and CDR2 YFSETQ. V was trimmed by 0 bases and J by 1 base, leaving 7 bases between them. The CDR3 has 14 amino acids. The CDR3 DNA sequence: TGCGCCAGCAGCTTGGGAGGGGTCCAAGAGACCCAGTACTTC. Translated, it gives CASSLGGVQETQYF.

This clone was observed a few times. In nucleotides, the CDR3 is TGTGCCAGCAGCTTAAGGGGAGACGGGACAGGTTACTACAATGAGCAGTTCTTC. It translates to CASSLRGDGTGYYNEQFF. The chain has TRBV11-2 and TRBJ2-1; 8 bases align to TRBD1. Germline lookup yields CDR1 SGHAT and CDR2 FQNNGV. V dropped 2 bases and J dropped 3; count of bases not matched to a gene: 12. This CDR3 has 18 amino acids.

This chain connects TRBV6-2 or TRBV6-3 to TRBJ1-5, with D perhaps matching TRBD1 (6 bases). The CDR3 has 14 amino acids. CDR1 and CDR2 (germline): MNHEY, SVGEGT. Trimming stripped 7 bases from V and 7 bases from J, with 17 bases between. CDR3 amino acids: CASNPYRVTQPQHF. The CDR3 nucleotides read TGTGCCAGCAACCCTTACAGGGTGACGCAGCCCCAGCATTTT.

The V call is TRBV18, the J call TRBJ1-1; a weak D match, TRBD1 (6 bases). Trimming removed 2 bases at V and 5 bases at J, with 12 bases between. The germline V gene encodes CDR1 KGHSH and CDR2 LQKENI. The CDR3 extends over 14 amino acids. The CDR3 bases are TGTGCCAGCTCACCAACCAGGGGTGGGACTGAAGCTTTCTTT. Its translation is CASSPTRGGTEAFF.

V gene TRBV28 combines with J gene TRBJ1-2; TRBD1 matches 10 bases. The CDR3 spans 15 residues. Germline CDR1 is MDHEN and CDR2 is SYDVKM. Trimming cost V 8 bases and J 8 bases; bases outside gene matches: 14. As DNA, the CDR3 is TGTGCCAGCGTGGGCGGGGACAGGGGAGTGGGCGGCTACACCTTC. It yields the protein CASVGGDRGVGGYTF.

The V call is TRBV5-6, the J call TRBJ1-1; D might be TRBD1 (6 bases). Trimming removed 2 bases at V and 0 bases at J, with 14 bases between. Germline V gene sequence: CDR1 SGHDT, CDR2 YYEEEE. CDR3 size: 16 residues. As DNA, the CDR3 is TGTGCCAGCAGCTTAAAGATTGACAGGATGAACACTGAAGCTTTCTTT. Translated, it gives CASSLKIDRMNTEAFF. Drawing the rest from reference TRBV5-6 and TRBJ1-1, the complete variable domain is DAGVTQSPTHLIKTRGQQVTLRCSPKSGHDTVSWYQQALGQGPQFIFQYYEEEERQRGNFPDRFSGHQFPNYSSELNVNALLLGDSALYLCASSLKIDRMNTEAFFGQGTRLTVV.

The rearrangement links TRBV5-1 to TRBJ2-7; D is undetermined. This CDR3 comprises 13 residues. The V and J ends lost 4 bases and 6 bases respectively, with 14 bases between them. CDR1 SGHRS and CDR2 YFSETQ come from the germline V gene. For the CDR3, the DNA is TGCGCCAGCAGCCAAAACCGTTTGAGCGAGCAGTACTTC. It translates to CASSQNRLSEQYF.

The rearrangement joins TRBV5-6 to TRBJ1-5, with no clear D. The length of the CDR3 is 13 residues. Germline CDR1 is SGHDT and CDR2 is YYEEEE. The V gene lost 4 bases and the J gene lost 0 bases, with 5 bases spanning the gap. Written as DNA, the CDR3 is TGTGCCAGCAGCCTTGCTAGCAATCAGCCCCAGCATTTT. This codes for CASSLASNQPQHF.

J is TRBJ1-1 and V is TRBV7-9; D is unclear. There are 12 residues in the CDR3. In germline, CDR1 is SEHNR, CDR2 FQNEAQ (reference sequence). Trimming pared 1 base from V and 4 bases from J, leaving 4 bases between. The chain's CDR3 is CASSLGVTEAFF. CDR3 bases: TGTGCCAGCAGCTTAGGGGTCACTGAAGCTTTCTTT.